Given below is one T cell receptor beta chain in context. Its cognate antigen has yet to be identified. Base qualities are not provided; no much larger clone lies one nucleotide away. This sample is part of a study of monozygotic twins with cystic fibrosis (dated by TCRdb to the early 2020s). Some background on the complete study: Barcoded libraries were prepared from 2.5 to 3.5 micrograms of fragmented DNA with approximately 15 PCR cycles. Data for three of the twin pairs had been reported earlier in a different context. Ten female and six male twin pairs, aged 2.0 to 36.4 years (median about 10 years) and mostly children and adolescents, were included in the cohort. The study compared TCR beta repertoires within and between 16 monozygotic twin pairs with cystic fibrosis to assess genetic influence on V and J gene usage. On the day blood was drawn, the twins' weight-for-height and FEVPerc (FEV1 disease centile) were ranked against those of the roughly 970 cohort participants.

The twin pairs came from the European Cystic Fibrosis Twin and Sibling Study Cohort, which recruited patients from 158 CF clinics across 14 European countries. Zygosity and CFTR genotype were verified in-house, and zygosity was tested by multiplex PCR of nine short tandem repeat loci. Each twin gave a peripheral blood sample, and clinical parameters were documented on that same day of blood sampling. Phenol/chloroform extraction was used to isolate genomic DNA from peripheral blood cells, and the DNA was then kept in TE buffer at 4 degrees C. Study-level results and caveats: Sharing of nucleotide-identical clonotypes was significantly greater within monozygotic CF twin pairs than between unrelated CF individuals (P = 0.000026, Mann-Whitney). The cohort was small, and no association was found between shared CDR3 numbers and age, concordance or disease severity. V gene usage was most similar to the co-twin in 13 of 16 pairs, and J usage was most similar to the co-twin in 8 of 16 pairs, which suggests genetic constraints. Simpson clonality was found to be generally low (median about 0.009), suggesting a naive-dominated repertoire, although higher clonality was observed in the most severely affected patients.

TCR beta CDR3 regions were amplified by multiplex PCR with the immunoSEQ immune profiling system according to the manufacturer's instructions. An Illumina NextSeq system was used to carry out the sequencing. The study's processing was this. The immunoSEQ Analyzer platform handled processing of the sequence data, and clonality was calculated by taking the square root of Simpson's index of productive rearrangements. V and J usage similarity was measured by Jensen-Shannon distance, and CDR3 generation probabilities were computed with OLGA. Shared CDR3 sequences were searched in the immuneACCESS database (August 2020) and in VDJdb (December 2020). This immuneACCESS table, as held by TCRdb, lists in-frame sequences with V and J called but not all clones. Of the missing ones, under half trace to an unresolved V gene in checked studies; the others have no known cause. V, J and clone size derive from that table, while D and trimming were established from the DNA sequence. For this sample there are 12,000 to 15,000 clones; 85% to 90% appear just once. The top ten constitute approximately 0.7% of the sample.

For CDR1 and CDR2, the germline V gene lists ENHRY and SYGVKD. Between the V and J ends, shortened by 3 bases and 5 bases respectively, the junction contains 15 bases. The CDR3 measures 15 amino acids from cysteine to phenylalanine. Only the CDR3 portion is preserved as DNA: 45 bases, with reading frame beginning at the first base. The source material was blood. The rearrangement combines TRBV10-3 with TRBJ2-3; the D call is tentative, TRBD1 or TRBD2, as each matches 5 bases. The clonotype was recovered from a boy younger than 18 with cystic fibrosis. CDR3 sequence: CAISDPRTGGDTQYF. The nucleotide sequence is TGTGCCATCAGTGACCCAAGGACTGGGGGAGATACGCAGTATTTT.